This T cell receptor beta chain was observed in a study of cytomegalovirus exposure and HLA in healthy donors. Whole-study findings and limits: In presence/absence analyses, roughly uniform sequencing depth across donors was assumed. A few chains tied to CMV proved CMV antigen-specific in vitro.

This clone has just a few counts. Its cognate antigen is unknown. From germline, CDR1 is SGHRS and CDR2 YFSETQ. Germline trimming cut 1 base from V and 7 bases from J; bases unmatched to any gene: 17. The CDR3 loop spans 18 amino acids. Vbeta (60) and Jbeta (13) primers were used in the PCR. Only in-frame clones appear in the TCRdb table, and some are missing; sequencing was by immunoSEQ multiplex PCR. The sample holds about 190,000 clones, 77% seen once. The TCR sequence derives from a woman in her thirties in good health and CMV-seropositive. V and J are TRBV5-1 and TRBJ2-1; 7 bases agree with TRBD2. Sample: PBMCs. The CDR3 sequence is CASSLRTYPGGRSNEQFF. The CDR3 DNA is TGCGCCAGCAGCTTGAGGACCTATCCGGGAGGTCGAAGTAATGAGCAGTTCTTC.